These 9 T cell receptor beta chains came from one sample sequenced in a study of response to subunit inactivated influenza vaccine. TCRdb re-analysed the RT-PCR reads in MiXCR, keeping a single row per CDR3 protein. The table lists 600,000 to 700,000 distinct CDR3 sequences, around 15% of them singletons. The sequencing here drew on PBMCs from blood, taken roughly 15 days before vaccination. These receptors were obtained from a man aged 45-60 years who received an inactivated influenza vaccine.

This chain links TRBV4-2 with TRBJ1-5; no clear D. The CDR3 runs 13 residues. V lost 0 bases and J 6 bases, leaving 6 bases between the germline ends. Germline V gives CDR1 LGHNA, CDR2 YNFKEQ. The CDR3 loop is CASSQDQAQPQHF. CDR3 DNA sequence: TGTGCCAGCAGCCAAGACCAAGCTCAGCCCCAGCATTTT.

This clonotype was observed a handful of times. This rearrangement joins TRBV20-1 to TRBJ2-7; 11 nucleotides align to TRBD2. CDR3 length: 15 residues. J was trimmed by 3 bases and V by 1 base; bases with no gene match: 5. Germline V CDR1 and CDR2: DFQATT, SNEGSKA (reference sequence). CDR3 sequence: CSARGGTSGYYEQYF. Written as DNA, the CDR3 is TGCAGTGCTAGAGGGGGGACTAGCGGATACTACGAGCAGTACTTC.

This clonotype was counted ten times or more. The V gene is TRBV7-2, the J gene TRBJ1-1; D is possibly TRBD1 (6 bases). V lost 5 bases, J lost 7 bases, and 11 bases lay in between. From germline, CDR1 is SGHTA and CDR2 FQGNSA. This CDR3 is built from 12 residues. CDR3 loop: CASSPQGNEAFF. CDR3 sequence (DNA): TGTGCCAGCAGCCCACAGGGAAATGAAGCTTTCTTT.

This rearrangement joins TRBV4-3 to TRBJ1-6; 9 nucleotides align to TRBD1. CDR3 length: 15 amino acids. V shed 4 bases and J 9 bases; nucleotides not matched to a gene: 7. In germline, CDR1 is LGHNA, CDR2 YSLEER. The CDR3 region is CASSPEGTGSSPLHF. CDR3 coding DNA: TGCGCCAGCAGCCCCGAAGGGACAGGGAGTTCACCCCTCCACTTT.

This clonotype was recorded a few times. The CDR3 loop is CASSFRAGDQETQYF. Here the CDR3 DNA reads TGCGCCAGCAGCTTTCGGGCAGGGGACCAAGAGACCCAGTACTTC. The chain uses TRBV5-1 and TRBJ2-5, with a possible D match to TRBD1 (6 bases). The V and J ends lost 2 bases and 0 bases respectively, with 11 bases between them. Germline assignment: CDR1 SGHRS and CDR2 YFSETQ. The CDR3 length is 15 residues.

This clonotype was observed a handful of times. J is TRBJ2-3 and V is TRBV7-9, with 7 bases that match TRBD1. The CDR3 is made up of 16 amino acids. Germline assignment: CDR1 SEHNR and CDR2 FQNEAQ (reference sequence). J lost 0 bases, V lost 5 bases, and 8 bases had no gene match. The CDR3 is CASSRGPGQSTDTQYF. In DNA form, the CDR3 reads TGTGCCAGCAGCCGCGGACCGGGACAGAGCACAGATACGCAGTATTTT.

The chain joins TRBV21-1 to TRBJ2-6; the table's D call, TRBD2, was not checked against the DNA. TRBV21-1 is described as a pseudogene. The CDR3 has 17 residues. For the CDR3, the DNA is TGTGCCAGCAGCCCGGGAATAACAGACTCTGGGGCCAACGTCCTGACTTTC. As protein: CASSPGITDSGANVLTF.

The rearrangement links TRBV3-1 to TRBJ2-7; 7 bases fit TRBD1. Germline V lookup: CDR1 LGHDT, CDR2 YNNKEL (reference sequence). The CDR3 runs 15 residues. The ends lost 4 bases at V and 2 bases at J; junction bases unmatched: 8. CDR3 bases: TGTGCCAGCAGCCTGGGGACAGTCTTTCCCTACGAGCAGTACTTC. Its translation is CASSLGTVFPYEQYF.

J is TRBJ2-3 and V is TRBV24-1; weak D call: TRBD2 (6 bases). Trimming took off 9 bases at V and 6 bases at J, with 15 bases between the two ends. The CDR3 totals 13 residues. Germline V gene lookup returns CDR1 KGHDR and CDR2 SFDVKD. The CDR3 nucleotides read TGTGCCACCGGAGGAGGGCCTGCTGATACGCAGTATTTT. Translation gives CATGGGPADTQYF.